This T cell receptor beta chain was recovered during a study of blood T cell repertoires in COVID-19. Overall study: There were acute and convalescent COVID-19 samples, and they came from the United States, Italy and Spain.

The CDR3 totals 14 residues. The germline V and J ends were trimmed by 2 bases and 8 bases, with 15 bases remaining between them. Germline V gene lookup returns CDR1 SNHLY and CDR2 FYNNEI. Original methodology: By means of reference gene primer amplification, nucleated cell counts were estimated. Generated by immunoSEQ multiplex PCR, the TCRdb table keeps only in-frame clones and is missing some. The V and J calls and clone size are taken from that table; D and trimming were inferred from the DNA. The data contain 24,000 or so clones, 75% to 90% of them singletons. The sample holds one count of this clone.

V and J are TRBV2 and TRBJ1-2; a possible D gene is TRBD1 (5 bases). The origin of this receptor is a human donor with acute or convalescent COVID-19. The donor label of this sample is uncertain. The sequenced material came from peripheral blood. CDR3 sequence reads: CASSEMGEGRGYTF. The DNA for the CDR3 is TGTGCCAGCAGTGAAATGGGAGAGGGGAGGGGCTACACCTTC.